A single T cell receptor (beta chain) is shown here with its context. The data were taken from a study of blood T cell repertoires in COVID-19. This study enrolled people aged about 18 to 90 from about 26 US geographic areas. The J segment lost 2 bases and the V segment lost 3 bases, leaving 9 bases of the junction unmatched. CDR1 and CDR2 (germline): KGHSH, LQKENI. This CDR3 is 16 amino acids long. The data were produced by immunoSEQ multiplex PCR, yet TCRdb's version contains in-frame clones alone and is incomplete. The table includes about 370,000 clones, 91% detected once. Material: PBMCs or T cells enriched from blood (not recorded which). The sequence came from a woman aged 40 to 50 who had been exposed to COVID-19. The chain links TRBV18 to TRBJ1-2; 7 bases are a match to TRBD1. In DNA, the CDR3 is TGTGCCAGCTCACCGAAAGACAGGGTTGGGAACTATGGCTACACCTTC. This gives the protein CASSPKDRVGNYGYTF.